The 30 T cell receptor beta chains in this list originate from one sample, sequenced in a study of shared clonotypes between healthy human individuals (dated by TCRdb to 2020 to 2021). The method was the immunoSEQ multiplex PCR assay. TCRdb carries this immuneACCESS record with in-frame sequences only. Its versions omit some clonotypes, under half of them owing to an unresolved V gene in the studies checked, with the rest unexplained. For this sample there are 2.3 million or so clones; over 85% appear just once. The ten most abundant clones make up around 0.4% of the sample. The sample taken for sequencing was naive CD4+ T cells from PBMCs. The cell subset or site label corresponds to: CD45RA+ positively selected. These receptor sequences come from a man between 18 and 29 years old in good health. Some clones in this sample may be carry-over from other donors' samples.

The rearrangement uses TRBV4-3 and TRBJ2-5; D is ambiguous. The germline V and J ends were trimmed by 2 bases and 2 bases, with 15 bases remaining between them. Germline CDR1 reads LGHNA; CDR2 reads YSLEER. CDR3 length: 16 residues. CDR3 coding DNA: TGCGCCAGCAGCCAATTGGGTTCCGGGCAGCAAGAGACCCAGTACTTC. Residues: CASSQLGSGQQETQYF.

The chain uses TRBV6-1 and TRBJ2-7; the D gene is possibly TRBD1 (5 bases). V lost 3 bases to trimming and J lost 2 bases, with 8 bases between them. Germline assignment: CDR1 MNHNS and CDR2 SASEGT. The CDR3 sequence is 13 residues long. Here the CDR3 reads CASSDRAPYEQYF. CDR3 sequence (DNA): TGTGCCAGCAGTGACAGGGCCCCCTACGAGCAGTACTTC.

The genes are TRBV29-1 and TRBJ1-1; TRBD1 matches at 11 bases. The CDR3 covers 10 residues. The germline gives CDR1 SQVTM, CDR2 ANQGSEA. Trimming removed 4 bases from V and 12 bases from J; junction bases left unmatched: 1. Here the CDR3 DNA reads TGCAGCGTTGCGGACAGGGGGCCTTTCTTT. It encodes CSVADRGPFF.

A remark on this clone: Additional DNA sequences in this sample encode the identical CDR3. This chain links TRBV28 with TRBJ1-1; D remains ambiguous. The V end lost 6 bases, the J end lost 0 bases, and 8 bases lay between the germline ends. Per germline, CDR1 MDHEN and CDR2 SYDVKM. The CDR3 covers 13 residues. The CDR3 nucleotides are TGTGCCAGCAGCACGACGGTGAACACTGAAGCTTTCTTT. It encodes CASSTTVNTEAFF.

This CDR3 reads CASSLPPSDERALSTDTQYF. The CDR3 DNA reads TGCGCCAGCAGCTTGCCGCCTAGCGACGAACGAGCCCTCAGCACAGATACGCAGTATTTT. J is TRBJ2-3 and V is TRBV5-1; D possibly corresponds to TRBD2 (6 bases). V lost 1 base to trimming and J lost 0 bases, with 24 bases between them. The CDR3 extends over 20 amino acids. Per the germline V gene, CDR1 is SGHRS and CDR2 is YFSETQ.

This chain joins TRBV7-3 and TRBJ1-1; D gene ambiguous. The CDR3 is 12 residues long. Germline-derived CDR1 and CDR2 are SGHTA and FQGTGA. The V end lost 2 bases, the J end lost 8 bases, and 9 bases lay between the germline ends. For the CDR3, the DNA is TGTGCCAGCAGCTTAGGTTCCGGAGAAGCTTTCTTT. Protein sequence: CASSLGSGEAFF.

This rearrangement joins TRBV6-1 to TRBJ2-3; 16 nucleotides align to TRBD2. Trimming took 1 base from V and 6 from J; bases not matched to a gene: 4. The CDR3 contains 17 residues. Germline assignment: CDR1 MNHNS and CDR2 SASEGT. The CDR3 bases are TGTGCCAGCAGTGAAGTGGGACTAGCGGGAGGGGGTGATACGCAGTATTTT. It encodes CASSEVGLAGGGDTQYF.

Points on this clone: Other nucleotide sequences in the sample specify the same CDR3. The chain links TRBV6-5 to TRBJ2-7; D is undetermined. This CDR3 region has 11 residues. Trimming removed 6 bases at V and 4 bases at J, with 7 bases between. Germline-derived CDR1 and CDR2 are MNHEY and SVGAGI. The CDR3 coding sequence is TGTGCCAGCAGATCCCTTTACGAGCAGTACTTC. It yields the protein CASRSLYEQYF.

CDR3 sequence reads: CASSLAGLSLEAFF. The CDR3 nucleotides are TGTGCCAGCAGCTTGGCTGGGCTCTCCTTAGAAGCTTTCTTT. The chain joins TRBV5-8 to TRBJ1-1, with D hard to call. Trimming removed 0 bases at V and 8 bases at J, with 14 bases between. Germline V gene data show CDR1 as SGHTS and CDR2 as YDEGEE. The length of the CDR3 is 14 residues.

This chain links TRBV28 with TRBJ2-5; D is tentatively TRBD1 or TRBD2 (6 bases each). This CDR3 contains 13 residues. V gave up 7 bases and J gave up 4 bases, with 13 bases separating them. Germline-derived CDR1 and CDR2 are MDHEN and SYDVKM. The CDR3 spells CASIQGGLETQYF. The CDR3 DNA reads TGTGCCAGCATACAGGGAGGTTTAGAGACCCAGTACTTC.

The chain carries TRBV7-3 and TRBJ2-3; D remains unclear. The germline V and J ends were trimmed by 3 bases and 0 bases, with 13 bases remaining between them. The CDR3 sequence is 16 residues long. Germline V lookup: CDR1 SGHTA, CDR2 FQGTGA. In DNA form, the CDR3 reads TGTGCCAGCAGCTTCCGTGGTGGGTCTAGCACAGATACGCAGTATTTT. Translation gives CASSFRGGSSTDTQYF.

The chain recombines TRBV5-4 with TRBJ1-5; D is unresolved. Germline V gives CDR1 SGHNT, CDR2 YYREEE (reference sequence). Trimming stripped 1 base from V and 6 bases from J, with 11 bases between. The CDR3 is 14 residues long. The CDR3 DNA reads TGTGCCAGCAGCTTGTCCGGGGATGGTCAGCCCCAGCATTTT. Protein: CASSLSGDGQPQHF.

CDR3 residues: CASSLEWSETQYF. In DNA, the CDR3 is TGTGCCAGCAGCTTAGAGTGGTCCGAGACCCAGTACTTC. The genes are TRBV7-2 and TRBJ2-5, with unresolved D. CDR1 SGHTA and CDR2 FQGNSA come from the germline V gene. Trimming took 1 base from V and 5 from J, leaving 8 bases between them. The CDR3 is made up of 13 amino acids.

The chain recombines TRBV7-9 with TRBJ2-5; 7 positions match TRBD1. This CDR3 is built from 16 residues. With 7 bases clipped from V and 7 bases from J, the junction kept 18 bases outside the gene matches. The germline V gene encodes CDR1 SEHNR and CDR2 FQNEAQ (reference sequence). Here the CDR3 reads CASTEYYRDSKGTQYF. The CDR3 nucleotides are TGTGCCAGCACCGAATACTACCGGGACAGCAAAGGGACCCAGTACTTC.

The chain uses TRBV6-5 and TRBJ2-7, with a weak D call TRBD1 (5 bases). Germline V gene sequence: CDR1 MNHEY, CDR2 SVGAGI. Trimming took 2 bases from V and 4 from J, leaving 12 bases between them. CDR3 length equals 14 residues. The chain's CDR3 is CASSYRQGKYEQYF. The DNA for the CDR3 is TGTGCCAGCAGTTACCGGCAGGGTAAATACGAGCAGTACTTC.

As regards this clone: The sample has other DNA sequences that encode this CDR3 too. CDR3 in amino acids: CASSLGAPYEQYF. CDR3 DNA: TGCGCCAGCAGCTTGGGAGCCCCATACGAGCAGTACTTC. The chain uses TRBV5-1 and TRBJ2-7; D gene unclear. V was pared by 0 bases and J by 4 bases, with 8 bases between. Germline CDR1 and CDR2: SGHRS and YFSETQ. The CDR3 spans 13 residues.

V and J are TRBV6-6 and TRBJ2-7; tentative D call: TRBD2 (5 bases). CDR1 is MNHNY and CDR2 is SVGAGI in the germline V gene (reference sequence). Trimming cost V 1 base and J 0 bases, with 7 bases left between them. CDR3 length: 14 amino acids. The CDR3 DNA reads TGTGCCAGCAGTTACTTGGGAGACTCCTACGAGCAGTACTTC. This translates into CASSYLGDSYEQYF.

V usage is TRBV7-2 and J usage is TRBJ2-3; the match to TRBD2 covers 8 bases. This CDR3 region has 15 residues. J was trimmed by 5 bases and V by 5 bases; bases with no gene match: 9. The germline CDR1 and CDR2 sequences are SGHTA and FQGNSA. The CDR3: CASSTSGPPGDTQYF. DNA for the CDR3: TGTGCCAGCAGCACTAGCGGTCCCCCCGGAGATACGCAGTATTTT.

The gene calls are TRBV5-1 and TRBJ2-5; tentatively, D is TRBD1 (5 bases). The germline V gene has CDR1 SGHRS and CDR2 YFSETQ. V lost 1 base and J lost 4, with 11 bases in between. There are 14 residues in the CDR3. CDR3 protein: CASSLMPRGETQYF. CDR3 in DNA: TGCGCCAGCAGCTTGATGCCTAGGGGAGAGACCCAGTACTTC. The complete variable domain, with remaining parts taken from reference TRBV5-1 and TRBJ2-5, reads KAGVTQTPRYLIKTRGQQVTLSCSPISGHRSVSWYQQTPGQGLQFLFEYFSETQRNKGNFPGRFSGRQFSNSRSEMNVSTLELGDSALYLCASSLMPRGETQYFGPGTRLLVL.

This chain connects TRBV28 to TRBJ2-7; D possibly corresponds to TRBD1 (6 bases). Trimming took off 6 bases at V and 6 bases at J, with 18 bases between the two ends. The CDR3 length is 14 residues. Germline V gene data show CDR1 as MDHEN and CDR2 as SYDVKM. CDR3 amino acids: CASSRLRDKGEQYF. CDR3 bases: TGTGCCAGCAGCAGGCTCCGGGACAAAGGCGAGCAGTACTTC.

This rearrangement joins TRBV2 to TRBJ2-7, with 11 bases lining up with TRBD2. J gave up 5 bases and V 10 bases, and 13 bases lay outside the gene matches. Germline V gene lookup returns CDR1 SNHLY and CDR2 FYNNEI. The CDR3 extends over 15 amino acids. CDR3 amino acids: CATRGKLAGADEQYF. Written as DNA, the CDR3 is TGTGCCACCCGAGGCAAACTAGCGGGAGCGGACGAGCAGTACTTC.

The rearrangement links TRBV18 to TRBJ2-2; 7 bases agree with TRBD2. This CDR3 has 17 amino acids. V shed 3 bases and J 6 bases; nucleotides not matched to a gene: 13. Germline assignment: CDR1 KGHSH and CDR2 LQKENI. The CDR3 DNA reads TGTGCCAGCTCACCGGTCAGTCGACTAGCCTCCTCCGGGGAGCTGTTTTTT. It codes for CASSPVSRLASSGELFF. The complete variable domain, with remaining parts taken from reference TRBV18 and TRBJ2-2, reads NAGVMQNPRHLVRRRGQEARLRCSPMKGHSHVYWYRQLPEEGLKFMVYLQKENIIDESGMPKERFSAEFPKEGPSILRIQQVVRGDSAAYFCASSPVSRLASSGELFFGEGSRLTVL.

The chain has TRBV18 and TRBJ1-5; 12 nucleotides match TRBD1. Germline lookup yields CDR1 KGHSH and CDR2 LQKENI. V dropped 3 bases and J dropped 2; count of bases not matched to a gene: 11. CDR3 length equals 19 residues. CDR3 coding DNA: TGTGCCAGCTCACCGACCGGGACAGGGGGCATTTATGGCAATCAGCCCCAGCATTTT. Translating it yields CASSPTGTGGIYGNQPQHF.

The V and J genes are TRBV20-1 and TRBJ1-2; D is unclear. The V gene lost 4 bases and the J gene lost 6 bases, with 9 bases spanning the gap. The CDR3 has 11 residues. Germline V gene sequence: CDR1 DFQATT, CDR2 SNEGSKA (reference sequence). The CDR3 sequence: CSAMSDDGYTF. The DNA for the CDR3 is TGCAGTGCTATGTCCGACGATGGCTACACCTTC.

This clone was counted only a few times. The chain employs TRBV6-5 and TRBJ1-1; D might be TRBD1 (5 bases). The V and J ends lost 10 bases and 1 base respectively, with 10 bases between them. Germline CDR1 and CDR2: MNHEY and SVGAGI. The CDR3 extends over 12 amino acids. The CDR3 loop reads CATTVGNTEAFF. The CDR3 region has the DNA TGTGCCACGACAGTGGGGAACACTGAAGCTTTCTTT.

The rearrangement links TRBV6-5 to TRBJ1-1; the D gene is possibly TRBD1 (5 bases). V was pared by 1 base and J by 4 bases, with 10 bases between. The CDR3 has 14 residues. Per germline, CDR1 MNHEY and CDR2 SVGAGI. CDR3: CASSYYDRGTEAFF. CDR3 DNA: TGTGCCAGCAGTTACTATGACAGAGGCACTGAAGCTTTCTTT.

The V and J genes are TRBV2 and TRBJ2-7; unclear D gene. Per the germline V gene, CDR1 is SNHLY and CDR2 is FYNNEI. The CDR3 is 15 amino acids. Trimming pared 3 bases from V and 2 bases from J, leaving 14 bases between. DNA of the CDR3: TGTGCCAGCAGTGAGTCTAGGACGGTGACCTACGAGCAGTACTTC. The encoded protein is CASSESRTVTYEQYF.

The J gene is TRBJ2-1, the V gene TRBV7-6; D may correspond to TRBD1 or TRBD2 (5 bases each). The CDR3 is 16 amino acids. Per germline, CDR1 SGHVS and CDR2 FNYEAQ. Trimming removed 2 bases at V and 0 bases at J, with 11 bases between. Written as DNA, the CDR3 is TGTGCCAGCAGCTTATCCGGGGACGGCTCCTACAATGAGCAGTTCTTC. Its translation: CASSLSGDGSYNEQFF.

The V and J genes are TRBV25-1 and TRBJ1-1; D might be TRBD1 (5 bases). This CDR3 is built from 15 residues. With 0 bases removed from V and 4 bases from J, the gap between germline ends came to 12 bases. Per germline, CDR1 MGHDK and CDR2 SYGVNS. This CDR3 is CASSEYAGRLTEAFF. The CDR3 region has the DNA TGTGCCAGCAGTGAATATGCAGGGCGTCTCACTGAAGCTTTCTTT. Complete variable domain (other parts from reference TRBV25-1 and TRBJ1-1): EADIYQTPRYLVIGTGKKITLECSQTMGHDKMYWYQQDPGMELHLIHYSYGVNSTEKGDLSSESTVSRIRTEHFPLTLESARPSHTSQYLCASSEYAGRLTEAFFGQGTRLTVV.

The CDR3 nucleotides read TGTGCCAGTAGTCGGTCGGGGGGCGCGAAACTCGACACTGAAGCTTTCTTT. Its translation is CASSRSGGAKLDTEAFF. J is TRBJ1-1 and V is TRBV19, with D possibly being TRBD1 (6 bases). This CDR3 region has 17 residues. Between the trimmed V and J ends, which lost 5 bases and 3 bases, there was a span of 22 bases. CDR1 is LNHDA and CDR2 is SQIVND in the germline V gene (reference sequence).